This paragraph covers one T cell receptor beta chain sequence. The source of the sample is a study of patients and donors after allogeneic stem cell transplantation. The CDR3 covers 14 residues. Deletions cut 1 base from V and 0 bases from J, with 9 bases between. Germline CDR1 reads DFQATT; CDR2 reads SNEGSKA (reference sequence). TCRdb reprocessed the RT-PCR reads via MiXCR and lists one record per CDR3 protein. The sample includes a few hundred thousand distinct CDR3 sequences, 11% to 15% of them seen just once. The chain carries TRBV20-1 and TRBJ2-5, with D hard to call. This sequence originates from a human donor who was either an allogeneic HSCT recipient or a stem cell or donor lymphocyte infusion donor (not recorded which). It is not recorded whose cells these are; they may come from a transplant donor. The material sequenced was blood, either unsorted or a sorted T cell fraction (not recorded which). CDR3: CSARVRWNQETQYF. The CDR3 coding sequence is TGCAGTGCTAGAGTTCGTTGGAACCAAGAGACCCAGTACTTC.